This T cell receptor beta chain was sequenced in a study of blood T cell repertoires in COVID-19. Study-level background: In each case, the material was cDNA or gDNA derived from T cells, B-cell-depleted T cells, or PBMCs.

The V gene's germline CDR1 is SEHNR and CDR2 FQNEAQ (reference sequence). Trimming cost V 1 base and J 1 base, with 6 bases left between them. The CDR3 extends over 14 amino acids. Per the original data handling: Reference gene primers were amplified, and this amplification served to estimate nucleated cell counts. Clones were read by immunoSEQ multiplex PCR, and TCRdb kept only the in-frame ones, dropping some. The V and J calls and clone size are taken from that table; D and trimming were inferred from the DNA. The table records more than 110,000 clones, 80% to 90% of them present only once. This clone was detected once.

The sequenced sample consisted of peripheral blood. The rearrangement uses TRBV7-9 and TRBJ2-3, with D maybe TRBD1 (6 bases). This sequence originates from a woman over 75 with acute or convalescent COVID-19. The CDR3 bases are TGTGCCAGCAGCTTAGAGGGGGGCACAGATACGCAGTATTTT. Its protein is CASSLEGGTDTQYF.